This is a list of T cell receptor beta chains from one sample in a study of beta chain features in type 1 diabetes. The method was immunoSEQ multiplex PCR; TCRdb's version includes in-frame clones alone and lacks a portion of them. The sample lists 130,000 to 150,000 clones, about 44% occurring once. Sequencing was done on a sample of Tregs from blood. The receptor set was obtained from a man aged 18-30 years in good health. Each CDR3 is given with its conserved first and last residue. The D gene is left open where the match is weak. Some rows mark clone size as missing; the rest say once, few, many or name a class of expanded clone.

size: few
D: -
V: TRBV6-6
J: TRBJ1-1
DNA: TGTGCCAGCAGTTACCACGCGGGGGGGGCGACTGAAGCTTTCTTT
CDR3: CASSYHAGGATEAFF

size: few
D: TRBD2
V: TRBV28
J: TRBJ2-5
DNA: TGTGCCAGCAGTCCGGGGGGGGAAGAGACCCAGTACTTC
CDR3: CASSPGGEETQYF

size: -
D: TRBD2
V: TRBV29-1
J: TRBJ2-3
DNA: TGCAGCGTTGGGACTAGCGCTCCCACAGATACGCAGTATTTT
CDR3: CSVGTSAPTDTQYF

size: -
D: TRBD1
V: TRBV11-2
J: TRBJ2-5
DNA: TGTGCCAGCAGCCAACCGGGGACAGGAGGAAAAGAGACCCAGTACTTC
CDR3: CASSQPGTGGKETQYF

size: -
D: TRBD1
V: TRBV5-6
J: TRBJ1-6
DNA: TGTGCCAGCAGCGCGCGGACAGGATCTAAGGATTCACCCCTCCACTTT
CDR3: CASSARTGSKDSPLHF

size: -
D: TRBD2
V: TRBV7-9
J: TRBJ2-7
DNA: TGTGCCAGCAGCTTACCTAGCGGGAGGGAATCCCCCTACGGGCAGTACTTC
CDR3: CASSLPSGRESPYGQYF

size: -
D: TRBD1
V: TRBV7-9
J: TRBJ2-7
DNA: TGTGCCAGCAGCCGACAGGGCACCTACGAGCAGTACTTC
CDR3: CASSRQGTYEQYF

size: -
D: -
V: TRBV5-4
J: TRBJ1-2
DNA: TGTGCCAGCAGCTTGGAATGGCGGGGAGTTGGAGGCTACACCTTC
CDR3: CASSLEWRGVGGYTF

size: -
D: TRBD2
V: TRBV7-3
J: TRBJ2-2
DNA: TGTGCCAGCAGCTTAACGGGACTAGCGGCGAACACCGGGGAGCTGTTTTTT
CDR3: CASSLTGLAANTGELFF

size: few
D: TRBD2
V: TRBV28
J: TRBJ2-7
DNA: TGTGCCAGCAGTCAGACTAGCGGGAGCCCCTACGAGCAGTACTTC
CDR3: CASSQTSGSPYEQYF